Each of the 3 T cell receptor beta chains below was sequenced from the same sample in a study of T cell responses to AZD1222 COVID-19 vaccine. Clones were sequenced by immunoSEQ multiplex PCR, and TCRdb holds only the in-frame ones, with some missing. This sample has about 180,000 clones, with 90% found just once. Sequencing was performed on peripheral blood, taken on day 0 of AZD1222 vaccination. These receptors originate from an adult in good health.

This sequence joins TRBV5-1 and TRBJ2-3; 8 bases align to TRBD1. Per germline, CDR1 SGHRS and CDR2 YFSETQ. CDR3 size: 16 residues. V trimming: 4 bases; J trimming: 4 bases; junction bases outside the gene matches: 11. Here the CDR3 reads CASSPIQGAKADTQYF. CDR3 bases: TGCGCCAGCAGCCCCATTCAGGGGGCAAAGGCAGATACGCAGTATTTT.

The chain employs TRBV4-2 and TRBJ1-5; no firm D call. Germline CDR1 LGHNA, CDR2 YNFKEQ. V gave up 0 bases and J gave up 3 bases, with 6 bases separating them. The CDR3 runs to 14 residues. The CDR3 protein is CASSQDRHNQPQHF. Here the CDR3 DNA reads TGTGCCAGCAGCCAAGACCGGCACAATCAGCCCCAGCATTTT.

This clone was counted only a few times. The chain carries TRBV6-1 and TRBJ2-7, with 8 bases identical to TRBD2. This CDR3 comprises 15 residues. Losses at the gene ends were 2 bases for V and 4 bases for J; bases not matched to a gene: 7. CDR1 is MNHNS, CDR2 SASEGT, per germline. CDR3 region: CASSESAGGVYEQYF. The CDR3 nucleotides read TGTGCCAGCAGTGAATCGGCGGGGGGCGTATACGAGCAGTACTTC.